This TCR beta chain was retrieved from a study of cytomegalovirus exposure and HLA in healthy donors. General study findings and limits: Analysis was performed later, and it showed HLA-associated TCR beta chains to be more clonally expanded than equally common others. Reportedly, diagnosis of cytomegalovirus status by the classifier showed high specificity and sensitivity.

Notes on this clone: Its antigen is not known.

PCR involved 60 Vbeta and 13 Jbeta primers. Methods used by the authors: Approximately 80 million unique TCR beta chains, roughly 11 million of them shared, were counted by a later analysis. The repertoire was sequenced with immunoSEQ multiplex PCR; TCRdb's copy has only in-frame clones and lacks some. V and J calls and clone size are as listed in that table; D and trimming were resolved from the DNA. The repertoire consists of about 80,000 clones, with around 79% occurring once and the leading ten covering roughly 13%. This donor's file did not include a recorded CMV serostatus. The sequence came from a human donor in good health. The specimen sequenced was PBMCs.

Here the CDR3 DNA reads TGTGCCAGCAGCCAGGAGGGACAGGGCCAGCCCCAGCATTTT. Encoded protein: CASSQEGQGQPQHF. The chain recombines TRBV4-2 with TRBJ1-5, with 9 bases matching TRBD1. Trimming took 3 bases from V and 7 from J; bases not matched to a gene: 4. The length of the CDR3 is 14 residues. Germline assignment: CDR1 LGHNA and CDR2 YNFKEQ.